The 16 T cell receptor beta chains below come from one sample, sequenced in a study of T-cell reconstitution after alpha-beta-depleted transplantation in children. During its preparation, the TCRbeta library received unique molecular identifiers. TCRdb ran MiXCR on the PCR reads and lists one entry per CDR3 protein. This table has about a million distinct CDR3 sequences, 25% to 35% appearing once. This sample comprised PBMCs, mostly from graft donor cells, obtained 360 days after TCRalphabeta/CD19-depleted stem cell transplant. The receptors here all came from a boy under two years old who had a stem cell transplant for SCID, so the T cells may come from the graft donor.

This clonotype has just a few counts. The V gene is TRBV12-3 or TRBV12-4, the J gene TRBJ2-5, with 7 bases lining up with TRBD1. This CDR3 comprises 14 residues. V dropped 5 bases and J dropped 1; count of bases not matched to a gene: 4. Here the CDR3 DNA reads TGTGCCAGCAGTCACACAGGGGCCCAAGAGACCCAGTACTTC. Encoded protein: CASSHTGAQETQYF.

In this sample, this clonotype turned up a few times. The chain recombines TRBV20-1 with TRBJ2-4; 9 bases agree with TRBD1. Unmatched junction bases numbered 7, after V lost 6 bases and J lost 1 base. The germline gives CDR1 DFQATT, CDR2 SNEGSKA (reference sequence). The CDR3 has 15 amino acids. DNA for the CDR3: TGCAGTGCCAACAGGGGGCATATGGCCAAAAACATTCAGTACTTC. It specifies CSANRGHMAKNIQYF.

This clonotype was found a few times. The chain employs TRBV27 and TRBJ2-3, with unresolved D. The CDR3 spans 14 residues. V gave up 3 bases and J gave up 3 bases, with 10 bases separating them. Germline V lookup: CDR1 MNHEY, CDR2 SMNVEV (reference sequence). The CDR3 here is CASSFSLGTDTQYF. The CDR3 coding sequence is TGTGCCAGCAGTTTCTCTCTGGGAACAGATACGCAGTATTTT.

The genes are TRBV27 and TRBJ2-7; D is perhaps TRBD1 or TRBD2 (6 bases each). The CDR3 loop spans 17 amino acids. V was trimmed by 3 bases and J by 3 bases, leaving 21 bases between them. Germline V CDR1 and CDR2: MNHEY, SMNVEV (reference sequence). CDR3 DNA: TGTGCCAGCAGTTTGGAGGGGGGCTCGGGTATATACTACGAGCAGTACTTC. Translating it yields CASSLEGGSGIYYEQYF.

The chain is built from TRBV28 and TRBJ2-1; 9 nucleotides align to TRBD1. With V trimmed by 3 bases and J by 2 bases, 14 bases remained unmatched. Germline CDR1 is MDHEN and CDR2 is SYDVKM. This CDR3 spans 19 amino acids. CDR3 DNA: TGTGCCAGCAGTTTGGATTTAGTCTCCGGGACAGGGACCTACAATGAGCAGTTCTTC. Its translation is CASSLDLVSGTGTYNEQFF.

V and J are TRBV20-1 and TRBJ1-6, with a weak D call TRBD1 (6 bases). The CDR3 consists of 15 residues. CDR1 and CDR2 (germline): DFQATT, SNEGSKA (reference sequence). Trimming shortened V by 3 bases and J by 5 bases, and 14 bases separated the two germline ends. The CDR3 DNA is TGCAGTGCTAGTAGGACTACAGGGAATAATTCACCCCTCCACTTT. This gives the protein CSASRTTGNNSPLHF.

The chain is built from TRBV18 and TRBJ1-2, with D perhaps TRBD1 (6 bases). V lost 5 bases and J lost 8, with 12 bases in between. This CDR3 has 12 residues. CDR1 and CDR2 from the germline V gene are KGHSH and LQKENI. The CDR3 is CASSSGEGGYTF. The CDR3 DNA sequence: TGTGCCAGCTCATCAGGGGAAGGCGGCTACACCTTC. Full variable domain (rest looked up from reference TRBV18 and TRBJ1-2): NAGVMQNPRHLVRRRGQEARLRCSPMKGHSHVYWYRQLPEEGLKFMVYLQKENIIDESGMPKERFSAEFPKEGPSILRIQQVVRGDSAAYFCASSSGEGGYTFGSGTRLTVV.

CDR3 nucleotides: TGTGCCAGCAGCCCAAATCCCGGGTTGGGCTATGGCTACACCTTC. Protein: CASSPNPGLGYGYTF. The J gene is TRBJ1-2, the V gene TRBV7-3; D gene uncertain. The germline gives CDR1 SGHTA, CDR2 FQGTGA. The V and J ends lost 5 bases and 4 bases respectively, with 17 bases between them. This CDR3 has 15 residues.

The genes are TRBV20-1 and TRBJ1-5; D uncertain. Germline values: CDR1 DFQATT, CDR2 SNEGSKA (reference sequence). V dropped 3 bases and J dropped 6 bases, with 12 bases sitting between them. The CDR3 sequence is 13 residues long. Here the CDR3 reads CSASEGNGQPQHF. The CDR3 DNA reads as TGCAGTGCTAGTGAGGGTAACGGTCAGCCCCAGCATTTT.

In this sample, this clonotype turned up a few times. V is TRBV28 and J is TRBJ2-5, with D unresolved. V lost 3 bases and J lost 4, with 12 bases in between. The CDR3 extends over 14 amino acids. Germline values: CDR1 MDHEN, CDR2 SYDVKM. The DNA of the CDR3 is TGTGCCAGCAGTTTTGGTCGTGCATTAGAGACCCAGTACTTC. Its protein product is CASSFGRALETQYF.

This clonotype was detected once. The chain employs TRBV5-1 and TRBJ2-1; the D gene is possibly TRBD2 (7 bases). This CDR3 has 14 residues. The V end lost 4 bases, the J end lost 4 bases, and 12 bases lay between the germline ends. The germline V gene has CDR1 SGHRS and CDR2 YFSETQ. The CDR3 spells CASSRGGIYNEQFF. CDR3 coding DNA: TGCGCCAGCAGCAGGGGGGGAATATACAATGAGCAGTTCTTC.

In this sample, this clonotype turned up a few times. V usage is TRBV12-3 or TRBV12-4 and J usage is TRBJ2-1; the D gene could be TRBD1 or TRBD2 (5 bases each). Between the trimmed V and J ends, which lost 3 bases and 2 bases, there was a span of 14 bases. The CDR3 contains 16 residues. The chain's CDR3 is CASSFSQDLTYNEQFF. CDR3 sequence (DNA): TGTGCCAGCAGTTTCTCACAGGACTTAACCTACAATGAGCAGTTCTTC.

This clonotype was found a few times. This chain joins TRBV15 and TRBJ2-5; 8 nucleotides align to TRBD1. Trimming cost V 0 bases and J 0 bases; bases outside gene matches: 3. Germline V lookup: CDR1 LNHNV, CDR2 YYDKDF (reference sequence). This CDR3 has 16 amino acids. CDR3: CATSRDRTGYQETQYF. The CDR3 coding sequence is TGTGCCACCAGCAGAGATAGGACAGGGTACCAAGAGACCCAGTACTTC.

This clonotype was picked up a small number of times. V and J are TRBV20-1 and TRBJ2-7; a weak D match, TRBD1 (5 bases). The CDR3 contains 12 residues. Germline lookup yields CDR1 DFQATT and CDR2 SNEGSKA (reference sequence). V lost 0 bases, J lost 4 bases, and 7 bases lay in between. DNA for the CDR3: TGCAGTGCTAGAGATGCAGGGTACGAGCAGTACTTC. The encoded protein is CSARDAGYEQYF.

The J gene is TRBJ2-5, the V gene TRBV20-1; 10 bases fit TRBD2. The germline V gene has CDR1 DFQATT and CDR2 SNEGSKA (reference sequence). The CDR3 has 17 residues. Unmatched junction bases numbered 10, after V lost 2 bases and J lost 1 base. The CDR3 loop is CSARPYGSGGIQETQYF. The DNA for the CDR3 is TGCAGTGCTAGACCCTATGGTAGCGGGGGGATCCAAGAGACCCAGTACTTC.

This clonotype showed up just a few times. J is TRBJ1-1 and V is TRBV4-1; TRBD1 might be the D (5 bases). Trimming took off 0 bases at V and 11 bases at J, with 13 bases between the two ends. The CDR3 runs to 13 residues. CDR1 and CDR2 (germline): MGHRA, YSYEKL. This CDR3 is CASSQDGAGLAFF. DNA of the CDR3: TGCGCCAGCAGCCAAGATGGCGCAGGGTTGGCTTTCTTT.